The 30 T cell receptor beta chains given below trace back to one sample, sequenced in a study of OX40 agonist ivuxolimab in advanced cancers. Profiled with immunoSEQ multiplex PCR; TCRdb holds only in-frame clones, not every one. The data hold roughly 100,000 clones, with roughly 90% observed a single time. The sequences come from CD4+ or CD8+ T cells sorted from blood, collected in a trial of the OX40 agonist ivuxolimab. The receptors originated from an adult with an advanced solid tumor such as melanoma, head and neck, liver or kidney cancer.

This chain connects TRBV5-1 to TRBJ2-5, with 8 bases matching TRBD1. The CDR3 is 15 residues long. CDR1 and CDR2 from the germline V gene are SGHRS and YFSETQ. V lost 4 bases to trimming and J lost 6 bases; unmatched junction nucleotides: 11. In DNA form, the CDR3 reads TGCGCCAGCAGCACCATGGGACAGGTCGGGAAGACCCAGTACTTC. Translation: CASSTMGQVGKTQYF.

This chain uses TRBV9 with TRBJ2-3; D is perhaps TRBD1 (5 bases). Germline lookup yields CDR1 SGDLS and CDR2 YYNGEE. The CDR3 has 15 residues. V dropped 4 bases and J dropped 2 bases, with 14 bases sitting between them. The CDR3 here is CASSLGQAPTDTQYF. Here the CDR3 DNA reads TGTGCCAGCAGCTTAGGACAAGCCCCCACAGATACGCAGTATTTT.

The chain is built from TRBV7-6 and TRBJ2-3; D is unresolved. Trimming cost V 5 bases and J 4 bases, with 28 bases left between them. Germline assignment: CDR1 SGHVS and CDR2 FNYEAQ. This CDR3 is 19 amino acids long. The CDR3 protein is CASSRSPAPPAPGADTQYF. In nucleotides, the CDR3 is TGTGCCAGCAGCCGATCCCCGGCCCCGCCGGCTCCTGGGGCAGATACGCAGTATTTT. The variable domain in full, completed from reference TRBV7-6 and TRBJ2-3, reads GAGVSQSPRYKVTKRGQDVALRCDPISGHVSLYWYRQALGQGPEFLTYFNYEAQQDKSGLPNDRFSAERPEGSISTLTIQRTEQRDSAMYRCASSRSPAPPAPGADTQYFGPGTRLTVL.

V and J are TRBV7-9 and TRBJ1-5, with D tentatively TRBD1 (5 bases). Germline lookup yields CDR1 SEHNR and CDR2 FQNEAQ (reference sequence). This CDR3 region has 14 residues. Trimming removed 2 bases from V and 4 bases from J, with 9 bases in between. In nucleotides, the CDR3 is TGTGCCAGCAGCTTAATCGGGGGAAATCAGCCCCAGCATTTT. Translated, it gives CASSLIGGNQPQHF.

A single count supports this clone. V is TRBV2 and J is TRBJ1-1, with TRBD1 matching over 8 bases. The CDR3 has 13 amino acids. Germline V CDR1 and CDR2: SNHLY, FYNNEI. The trim removed 6 bases at V and 5 bases at J, leaving 5 bases unmatched. CDR3 sequence: CASSIDRGTEAFF. DNA for the CDR3: TGTGCCAGCAGCATAGACAGGGGTACTGAAGCTTTCTTT.

Only one count was recorded for this clone. This sequence joins TRBV5-1 and TRBJ1-2; a weak D match, TRBD1 (6 bases). Germline CDR1 is SGHRS and CDR2 is YFSETQ. This CDR3 is built from 14 residues. The V end lost 4 bases, the J end lost 8 bases, and 18 bases lay between the germline ends. The CDR3 nucleotides are TGCGCCAGCAGCGTAAACCAACAGGGTAGGGGCTACACCTTC. Its translation: CASSVNQQGRGYTF.

The chain employs TRBV27 and TRBJ2-3; TRBD2 matches at 9 bases. J was trimmed by 4 bases and V by 5 bases; bases with no gene match: 10. The germline CDR1 and CDR2 sequences are MNHEY and SMNVEV (reference sequence). There are 16 residues in the CDR3. CDR3 sequence reads: CASSKIAGARPDTQYF. The CDR3 bases are TGTGCCAGCAGTAAAATAGCGGGAGCAAGACCAGATACGCAGTATTTT.

The chain carries TRBV5-1 and TRBJ2-1, with TRBD1 matching 7 bases. V trimming: 0 bases; J trimming: 5 bases; junction bases outside the gene matches: 11. The CDR3 loop spans 17 amino acids. Germline V CDR1 and CDR2: SGHRS, YFSETQ. CDR3 in amino acids: CASSLVGRQGENNEQFF. The CDR3, as DNA: TGCGCCAGCAGCTTGGTCGGTCGGCAGGGGGAAAACAATGAGCAGTTCTTC.

V usage is TRBV4-2 and J usage is TRBJ2-7; 9 bases map to TRBD1. CDR1 LGHNA and CDR2 YNFKEQ come from the germline V gene. The V and J ends lost 5 bases and 3 bases, in that order; junction bases with no gene match: 5. This CDR3 has 14 amino acids. CDR3 nucleotides: TGTGCCAGCAGCTTGGGACAGGGACGCTACGAGCAGTACTTC. Its translation is CASSLGQGRYEQYF.

This clone appeared once. V and J are TRBV10-1 and TRBJ1-1; D is undetermined. The germline gives CDR1 WNHNN, CDR2 SYGVQD (reference sequence). The V and J ends lost 8 bases and 0 bases respectively, with 10 bases between them. This CDR3 spans 13 amino acids. CDR3 bases: TGCGCCAGCTCCGCTGGAATGAACACTGAAGCTTTCTTT. Amino acid sequence: CASSAGMNTEAFF.

This clone occurred a few times. The rearrangement uses TRBV7-2 and TRBJ2-2; 7 bases are shared with TRBD1. From germline, CDR1 is SGHTA and CDR2 FQGNSA. This CDR3 region has 13 residues. V shed 6 bases, J shed 13 bases, and the junction held 11 bases outside the gene matches. The CDR3 loop reads CASRSTGLFPLFF. CDR3 DNA sequence: TGTGCCAGCAGATCGACAGGGCTCTTTCCGCTGTTTTTT. Drawing the rest from reference TRBV7-2 and TRBJ2-2, the complete variable domain is GAGVSQSPSNKVTEKGKDVELRCDPISGHTALYWYRQSLGQGLEFLIYFQGNSAPDKSGLPSDRFSAERTGGSVSTLTIQRTQQEDSAVYLCASRSTGLFPLFFGEGSRLTVL.

This clone was seen more than once but under ten times. V usage is TRBV7-9 and J usage is TRBJ2-1, with D possibly being TRBD2 (5 bases). V was shortened by 5 bases and J by 0 bases, with 11 bases between the two germline ends. Looked up from germline, CDR1 is SEHNR and CDR2 is FQNEAQ (reference sequence). This CDR3 region has 15 residues. The CDR3: CASSIGLHSYNEQFF. In DNA form, the CDR3 reads TGTGCCAGCAGCATAGGACTCCACTCCTACAATGAGCAGTTCTTC.

The chain is built from TRBV2 and TRBJ2-1, with D possibly TRBD1 on 5 matching bases. V dropped 3 bases and J dropped 3 bases, with 9 bases sitting between them. The CDR3 totals 14 residues. Germline CDR1 reads SNHLY; CDR2 reads FYNNEI. The CDR3 is CASSEDTNYNEQFF. The CDR3, as DNA: TGTGCCAGCAGTGAGGACACCAACTACAATGAGCAGTTCTTC.

The V call is TRBV25-1, the J call TRBJ1-6, with D possibly being TRBD1 (5 bases). V shed 3 bases and J shed 5 bases, with 8 bases lying between them. This CDR3 comprises 14 residues. Germline V gene sequence: CDR1 MGHDK, CDR2 SYGVNS. The CDR3 spells CASSDQGNNSPLHF. The CDR3 DNA reads TGTGCCAGCAGTGACCAGGGAAATAATTCACCCCTCCACTTT.

This clone was counted a single time. This chain connects TRBV18 to TRBJ2-7; weak D call: TRBD1 (6 bases). V was pared by 2 bases and J by 5 bases, with 10 bases between. In germline, CDR1 is KGHSH, CDR2 LQKENI. The CDR3 covers 13 residues. The CDR3 protein is CASSPAGVDEQYF. In DNA form, the CDR3 reads TGTGCCAGCTCACCAGCAGGGGTCGACGAGCAGTACTTC.

The V and J genes are TRBV7-2 and TRBJ1-2; 7 bases align to TRBD1. The V gene's germline CDR1 is SGHTA and CDR2 FQGNSA. V gave up 7 bases and J gave up 8 bases; unmatched junction bases: 13. The CDR3 runs 14 residues. CDR3 DNA: TGTGCCAGCACCCAGGGGGGAGGCAGCCGGGGCTACACCTTC. Its translation: CASTQGGGSRGYTF.

V and J are TRBV10-3 and TRBJ1-3, with D maybe TRBD1 (5 bases). This CDR3 region has 12 residues. V dropped 5 bases and J dropped 7 bases, with 9 bases sitting between them. Germline V lookup: CDR1 ENHRY, CDR2 SYGVKD. CDR3 sequence: CAISRQPNTIYF. The DNA of the CDR3 is TGTGCCATCAGTAGACAGCCCAACACCATATATTTT.

The V call is TRBV5-1, the J call TRBJ1-1; 10 nucleotides align to TRBD1. Per the germline V gene, CDR1 is SGHRS and CDR2 is YFSETQ. The CDR3 has 14 amino acids. V dropped 4 bases and J dropped 7; count of bases not matched to a gene: 7. CDR3 nucleotide sequence: TGCGCCAGCAGCCTGGTAGGGGACAGGGGTGAAGCTTTCTTT. Translating it yields CASSLVGDRGEAFF.

This chain uses TRBV19 with TRBJ2-3; 8 nucleotides match TRBD2. The CDR3 runs to 16 residues. The germline gives CDR1 LNHDA, CDR2 SQIVND (reference sequence). After removal of 8 bases from V and 4 bases from J, the junction contained 14 bases not matched to a gene. CDR3 loop: CASRGAWPGGSDTQYF. CDR3 DNA sequence: TGTGCCAGTCGAGGGGCTTGGCCGGGAGGGTCAGATACGCAGTATTTT.

V usage is TRBV28 and J usage is TRBJ2-3; no reliable D call. This CDR3 has 12 amino acids. Trimming left V 5 bases short and J 6 bases short, with 9 bases between. Germline V CDR1 and CDR2: MDHEN, SYDVKM. CDR3: CASSRVGDTQYF. CDR3 nucleotide sequence: TGTGCCAGCAGTCGCGTGGGGGATACGCAGTATTTT.

The CDR3 reads CASSHGLEVGTDTQYF. The CDR3 DNA follows: TGCGCCAGCAGCCACGGACTAGAGGTGGGCACAGATACGCAGTATTTT. The chain uses TRBV5-1 and TRBJ2-3; 7 bases align to TRBD2. Germline V CDR1 and CDR2: SGHRS, YFSETQ. The V gene end was trimmed by 4 bases and the J gene end by 1 base; junction bases not matched to a gene: 9. The CDR3 spans 16 residues.

This chain joins TRBV6-1 and TRBJ1-1, with D possibly matching TRBD1 (6 bases). Per germline, CDR1 MNHNS and CDR2 SASEGT. The ends were cut back, 6 bases at V and 1 base at J, with 18 bases in the middle. The CDR3 covers 16 residues. The CDR3 loop reads CASSELDGQKNTEAFF. In DNA, the CDR3 is TGTGCCAGCAGCGAATTAGATGGACAGAAGAACACTGAAGCTTTCTTT.

CDR3 nucleotides: TGTGCCAGCAGTGAATGGGTATCTGGAAACACCATATATTTT. Encoded protein: CASSEWVSGNTIYF. This chain uses TRBV2 with TRBJ1-3; no firm D call. Looked up from germline, CDR1 is SNHLY and CDR2 is FYNNEI. The V end was cut by 2 bases, the J end by 1 base, with 6 bases between. The CDR3 contains 14 residues.

CDR3 loop: CASSGDRHGYTF. The CDR3 bases are TGCGCCAGCAGCGGAGACAGGCATGGCTACACCTTC. The rearrangement uses TRBV5-1 and TRBJ1-2; the D gene is possibly TRBD1 (6 bases). CDR3 length: 12 amino acids. Looked up from germline, CDR1 is SGHRS and CDR2 is YFSETQ. The germline V and J ends were trimmed by 4 bases and 6 bases, with 10 bases remaining between them.

This chain joins TRBV5-1 and TRBJ1-4, with a tentative D call TRBD1 (6 bases). Germline values: CDR1 SGHRS, CDR2 YFSETQ. V was pared by 2 bases and J by 3 bases, with 17 bases between. This CDR3 has 17 amino acids. CDR3 residues: CASSFGQLQWSNEKLFF. CDR3 nucleotide sequence: TGCGCCAGCAGCTTCGGACAGTTGCAGTGGTCTAATGAAAAACTGTTTTTT.

The chain employs TRBV25-1 and TRBJ1-5, with 8 positions matching TRBD1. Looked up from germline, CDR1 is MGHDK and CDR2 is SYGVNS. The CDR3 extends over 16 amino acids. Trimming removed 3 bases from V and 4 bases from J; junction bases left unmatched: 8. CDR3 sequence reads: CASSDNRQGPNQPQHF. Here the CDR3 DNA reads TGTGCCAGCAGTGATAACCGACAGGGGCCGAATCAGCCCCAGCATTTT.

This clone has just one count. V gene TRBV30 combines with J gene TRBJ2-5; D is possibly TRBD1 (6 bases). Germline V gives CDR1 GTSNPN, CDR2 SVGIG (reference sequence). The V and J ends lost 5 bases and 1 base respectively, with 14 bases between them. This CDR3 region has 14 residues. CDR3 loop: CAWGWGPPQETQYF. The CDR3 region has the DNA TGTGCCTGGGGTTGGGGGCCCCCCCAAGAGACCCAGTACTTC.

The rearrangement uses TRBV6-1 and TRBJ2-3, with TRBD1 as a possible D gene (5 bases). This CDR3 spans 15 amino acids. The germline V and J ends were trimmed by 4 bases and 2 bases, with 13 bases remaining between them. Germline CDR1 and CDR2: MNHNS and SASEGT. Written as DNA, the CDR3 is TGTGCCAGCAGTGTTCAGGGTGGCGTCACAGATACGCAGTATTTT. This gives the protein CASSVQGGVTDTQYF.

V usage is TRBV5-4 and J usage is TRBJ2-5; 10 nucleotides agree with TRBD1. This CDR3 contains 14 residues. Germline V lookup: CDR1 SGHNT, CDR2 YYREEE (reference sequence). With 3 bases clipped from V and 4 bases from J, the junction kept 3 bases outside the gene matches. The CDR3 bases are TGTGCCAGCAGCTGGACAGGGGGGCGAGAGACCCAGTACTTC. Its translation is CASSWTGGRETQYF.

The CDR3 nucleotides are TGTGCCAGCAGTGAATCGGGGGGACCGGCGAATAATTCACCCCTCCACTTT. Amino acids: CASSESGGPANNSPLHF. The chain links TRBV6-1 to TRBJ1-6; a weak D match, TRBD1 (5 bases). There are 17 residues in the CDR3. Per the germline V gene, CDR1 is MNHNS and CDR2 is SASEGT. V gave up 2 bases and J gave up 5 bases, with 16 bases separating them.